Below, 27 T cell receptor beta chains from the same sample are listed, as sequenced in a study of blood T cell repertoires in COVID-19. The protocol was immunoSEQ multiplex PCR, while the TCRdb copy is restricted to in-frame clones and leaves out a portion. The data hold roughly 150,000 clones, with around 80% observed a single time. Material for sequencing was PBMCs or T cells enriched from blood (not recorded which). These receptors came from a man aged 65 to 79 who had been exposed to COVID-19.

For this clone: The germline gene is not matched at one end of the junction; a read error may be the cause. The chain carries TRBV5-8 and TRBJ1-2; D unresolved. CDR1 SGHTS and CDR2 YDEGEE come from the germline V gene. The CDR3 consists of 8 residues. This CDR3 is CASSRGPF. DNA of the CDR3: TGTGCCAGCAGCCGAGGCCCCTTC.

The genes are TRBV24-1 and TRBJ2-6; the D gene is possibly TRBD2 (5 bases). Germline loops: CDR1 KGHDR, CDR2 SFDVKD. Trimming pared 4 bases from V and 0 bases from J, leaving 15 bases between. This CDR3 has 18 residues. CDR3 nucleotides: TGTGCCACCAGTGACGCCCGGGGAAGTGCCTCTGGGGCCAACGTCCTGACTTTC. This encodes CATSDARGSASGANVLTF.

The genes are TRBV25-1 and TRBJ2-7, with TRBD2 matching 10 bases. Per germline, CDR1 MGHDK and CDR2 SYGVNS. V was clipped by 3 bases and J by 7 bases; unmatched bases: 9. The CDR3 length is 15 residues. This chain's CDR3 is CASSDPTSGNWEQYF. CDR3 DNA: TGTGCCAGCAGTGACCCCACTAGCGGGAACTGGGAGCAGTACTTC.

The J gene is TRBJ1-1, the V gene TRBV5-1; D is undetermined. Germline CDR1 is SGHRS and CDR2 is YFSETQ. This CDR3 is 15 amino acids long. The germline V and J ends were trimmed by 4 bases and 0 bases, with 13 bases remaining between them. The CDR3 region has the DNA TGCGCCAGCAGCCCTGGTCGGGGAGTGAACACTGAAGCTTTCTTT. Residues: CASSPGRGVNTEAFF.

The V and J genes are TRBV7-6 and TRBJ1-4; D not certain. CDR1 and CDR2 (germline): SGHVS, FNYEAQ. V lost 5 bases and J lost 4, with 11 bases in between. This CDR3 comprises 14 residues. The CDR3 is CASSAGAGNEKLFF. The CDR3 nucleotides are TGTGCCAGCAGCGCCGGAGCGGGTAATGAAAAACTGTTTTTT.

The V and J genes are TRBV19 and TRBJ1-2, with no clear D. The CDR3 totals 14 residues. The germline V and J ends were trimmed by 5 bases and 4 bases, with 14 bases remaining between them. The germline gives CDR1 LNHDA, CDR2 SQIVND (reference sequence). In DNA, the CDR3 is TGTGCCAGTAGTCCCCCCCGAGCGGGCTATGGCTACACCTTC. Translated, it gives CASSPPRAGYGYTF.

This CDR3 reads CASTSWVDKDFYGYTF. In DNA form, the CDR3 reads TGTGCCAGCACCTCCTGGGTGGACAAGGATTTCTATGGCTACACCTTC. V gene TRBV28 combines with J gene TRBJ1-2; D is perhaps TRBD1 (5 bases). Per germline, CDR1 MDHEN and CDR2 SYDVKM. The CDR3 spans 16 residues. Trimming took 7 bases from V and 4 from J, leaving 22 bases between them.

CDR3 loop: CASSRGGSPNSPLHF. DNA of the CDR3: TGTGCCAGCAGCCGGGGGGGGTCCCCAAATTCACCCCTCCACTTT. The chain carries TRBV3-1 (or the pseudogene TRBV3-2) and TRBJ1-6, with a tentative D call TRBD1 (5 bases). V lost 4 bases and J 7 bases, leaving 14 bases between the germline ends. The CDR3 has 15 amino acids. Germline values: CDR1 LGHDT, CDR2 YNNKEL (reference sequence).

The CDR3 region is CASSQGGGSRAQYF. The DNA of the CDR3 is TGTGCCAGCAGCCAAGGGGGAGGGTCCAGGGCGCAGTATTTT. V usage is TRBV3-1 (or the pseudogene TRBV3-2) and J usage is TRBJ2-3, with 7 bases identical to TRBD2. CDR3 length: 14 amino acids. Germline assignment: CDR1 LGHDT and CDR2 YNNKEL (reference sequence). V lost 1 base to trimming and J lost 10 bases; unmatched junction nucleotides: 8.

This chain joins TRBV19 and TRBJ1-2; D remains unclear. Germline V gene lookup returns CDR1 LNHDA and CDR2 SQIVND (reference sequence). CDR3 length: 18 residues. With 5 bases removed from V and 0 bases from J, the gap between germline ends came to 22 bases. CDR3 loop: CASSPQGSAGWANYGYTF. The CDR3 bases are TGTGCCAGTAGTCCCCAAGGTTCGGCAGGCTGGGCTAACTATGGCTACACCTTC.

The rearrangement joins TRBV7-2 to TRBJ1-5; 12 positions agree with TRBD1. The germline CDR1 and CDR2 sequences are SGHTA and FQGNSA. The CDR3 sequence is 16 residues long. The J segment lost 4 bases and the V segment lost 5 bases, leaving 6 bases of the junction unmatched. CDR3 protein: CASSTGTGGLNQPQHF. CDR3 in DNA: TGTGCCAGCAGCACCGGGACAGGGGGCTTGAATCAGCCCCAGCATTTT.

V is TRBV28 and J is TRBJ1-2; a possible D gene is TRBD1 (5 bases). The germline CDR1 and CDR2 sequences are MDHEN and SYDVKM. This CDR3 is built from 16 residues. Trimming took off 6 bases at V and 8 bases at J, with 25 bases between the two ends. The DNA of the CDR3 is TGTGCCAGCAGCCATAACGGGTCCGATCGGGGGAAGGGCTACACCTTC. It yields the protein CASSHNGSDRGKGYTF.

The chain uses TRBV27 and TRBJ2-7, with TRBD2 matching 7 bases. Trimming cost V 4 bases and J 3 bases; bases outside gene matches: 12. CDR1 MNHEY and CDR2 SMNVEV come from the germline V gene (reference sequence). CDR3 length equals 16 residues. DNA of the CDR3: TGTGCCAGCAGTTCAATGGGGAGGGGCCCTCACTACGAGCAGTACTTC. Amino acids: CASSSMGRGPHYEQYF.

The gene calls are TRBV6-5 and TRBJ1-2; tentative D call: TRBD1 (5 bases). Trimming cost V 6 bases and J 2 bases, with 16 bases left between them. Germline V gene lookup returns CDR1 MNHEY and CDR2 SVGAGI. CDR3 size: 15 residues. The CDR3 protein is CASRSPRVANYGYTF. CDR3 bases: TGTGCCAGCAGGTCCCCCAGGGTGGCCAACTATGGCTACACCTTC.

The rearrangement joins TRBV7-2 to TRBJ2-4, with 12 bases lining up with TRBD2. V lost 3 bases and J lost 6; bases outside the gene matches: 9. The CDR3 extends over 17 amino acids. CDR1 SGHTA and CDR2 FQGNSA come from the germline V gene. This CDR3 reads CASSLLTSGGPGNIQYF. As DNA, the CDR3 is TGTGCCAGCAGCTTGTTGACTAGCGGGGGTCCCGGAAACATTCAGTACTTC.

The V gene is TRBV12-3 or TRBV12-4, the J gene TRBJ2-2; D is perhaps TRBD1 (6 bases). Trimming pared 5 bases from V and 7 bases from J, leaving 11 bases between. The CDR3 is made up of 13 amino acids. CDR3: CASSAQGIGELFF. In nucleotides, the CDR3 is TGTGCCAGCAGTGCACAGGGAATCGGGGAGCTGTTTTTT.

The chain uses TRBV7-9 and TRBJ2-7; a possible D gene is TRBD1 (6 bases). CDR3 length: 16 amino acids. Trimming shortened V by 5 bases and J by 2 bases, and 19 bases separated the two germline ends. Germline CDR1 and CDR2: SEHNR and FQNEAQ (reference sequence). The CDR3 here is CASSLPTGTGTYEQYF. CDR3 nucleotides: TGTGCCAGCAGCCTTCCTACAGGGACGGGAACCTACGAGCAGTACTTC.

The chain links TRBV23-1 to TRBJ1-1; 7 nucleotides align to TRBD1. TRBV23-1 is noted as an ORF with a role that remains uncertain. V shed 0 bases and J 1 base; nucleotides not matched to a gene: 8. The CDR3 has 17 amino acids. In DNA form, the CDR3 reads TGCGCCAGCAGTCAATCTTACGGACAGGCGACGAACACTGAAGCTTTCTTT. This codes for CASSQSYGQATNTEAFF.

This chain joins TRBV7-2 and TRBJ1-3, with 7 bases identical to TRBD1. Germline assignment: CDR1 SGHTA and CDR2 FQGNSA. Germline trimming cut 5 bases from V and 0 bases from J; bases unmatched to any gene: 10. The CDR3 is made up of 17 amino acids. The CDR3 DNA reads TGTGCCAGCAGCCGGGAGGGGACAGCTAACTCTGGAAACACCATATATTTT. Encoded protein: CASSREGTANSGNTIYF.

The genes are TRBV21-1 and TRBJ1-1. TRBV21-1 is a listed pseudogene. The CDR3 totals 13 residues. In DNA, the CDR3 is TGTGCCAGCAGCCCCTTCACGAGTACTGAAGCTTTCTTT. It encodes CASSPFTSTEAFF.

The J gene is TRBJ2-2, the V gene TRBV2, with a tentative D call TRBD2 (6 bases). The germline CDR1 and CDR2 sequences are SNHLY and FYNNEI. V shed 7 bases and J shed 6 bases, with 9 bases lying between them. The CDR3 length is 12 residues. CDR3 coding DNA: TGTGCCAGCATCTGGGGGGCCGGGGAGCTGTTTTTT. It codes for CASIWGAGELFF.

The CDR3: CASSRGQGAGQPQHF. The DNA for the CDR3 is TGTGCCAGCAGTCGGGGACAGGGAGCGGGTCAGCCCCAGCATTTT. The chain couples TRBV27 to TRBJ1-5, with 9 bases aligning to TRBD1. The CDR3 sequence is 15 residues long. Unmatched junction bases numbered 8, after V lost 5 bases and J lost 6 bases. The germline gives CDR1 MNHEY, CDR2 SMNVEV (reference sequence).

This clone was found a few times. J is TRBJ2-1 and V is TRBV5-6, with D hard to call. CDR1 and CDR2 from the germline V gene are SGHDT and YYEEEE. Trimming shortened V by 4 bases and J by 0 bases, and 11 bases separated the two germline ends. CDR3 length: 15 amino acids. The CDR3 here is CASSDPSSSYNEQFF. The CDR3, as DNA: TGTGCCAGCAGCGATCCTTCCAGCTCCTACAATGAGCAGTTCTTC. The whole variable domain, remainder taken from reference TRBV5-6 and TRBJ2-1, is DAGVTQSPTHLIKTRGQQVTLRCSPKSGHDTVSWYQQALGQGPQFIFQYYEEEERQRGNFPDRFSGHQFPNYSSELNVNALLLGDSALYLCASSDPSSSYNEQFFGPGTRLTVL.

The sample holds a few counts of this clone. This chain uses TRBV7-9 with TRBJ2-7; D is unresolved. Trimming shortened V by 8 bases and J by 0 bases, and 5 bases separated the two germline ends. The CDR3 is 11 amino acids. CDR1 and CDR2 from the germline V gene are SEHNR and FQNEAQ (reference sequence). CDR3 coding DNA: TGTGCCAGCGTCAACTCCTACGAGCAGTACTTC. Translated: CASVNSYEQYF.

A single count supports this clone. The chain couples TRBV27 to TRBJ2-2, with TRBD1 matching 8 bases. The V and J ends lost 6 bases and 1 base, in that order; junction bases with no gene match: 7. Germline V gene lookup returns CDR1 MNHEY and CDR2 SMNVEV (reference sequence). The CDR3 extends over 16 amino acids. The CDR3 coding sequence is TGTGCCAGCAGCCGGACAGGGACGTTGAACACCGGGGAGCTGTTTTTT. Its translation: CASSRTGTLNTGELFF.

This chain joins TRBV20-1 and TRBJ1-2; TRBD1 agrees at 7 bases. There are 13 residues in the CDR3. Per the germline V gene, CDR1 is DFQATT and CDR2 is SNEGSKA (reference sequence). Losses at the gene ends were 3 bases for V and 2 bases for J; bases not matched to a gene: 3. Written as DNA, the CDR3 is TGCAGTGCTAGTGGACAGGCGAACTATGGCTACACCTTC. Translating gives CSASGQANYGYTF.

CDR3 in amino acids: CASIMTGSYGYTF. The CDR3 coding sequence is TGTGCCAGCATCATGACAGGGTCCTACGGCTACACCTTC. The V call is TRBV12-3 or TRBV12-4, the J call TRBJ1-2, with 7 bases that match TRBD1. The CDR3 is 13 amino acids. The junction had 10 bases not matched to a gene; V was cut back by 7 bases and J by 8 bases.